One T cell receptor (beta chain) is described in this entry. The sample originates from a study of blood T cell repertoires in COVID-19. Study at large: Samples came from the United States, Italy and Spain, spanning acute and convalescent COVID-19.

Generated by immunoSEQ multiplex PCR, the TCRdb table keeps only in-frame clones and is missing some. The data show fewer than 250,000 clones, with 83% seen just once and approximately 4.8% held by the top ten. This receptor was obtained from a woman between 50 and 59 years old who had been exposed to COVID-19. Sample: PBMCs or T cells enriched from blood (not recorded which).

For the CDR3, the DNA is TGTGCCAGCAGTACAGGGAGAGGGTCACCCCTCCACTTT. This gives the protein CASSTGRGSPLHF. The rearrangement links TRBV2 to TRBJ1-6, with a possible D match to TRBD1 (6 bases). From germline, CDR1 is SNHLY and CDR2 FYNNEI. Trimming cost V 5 bases and J 10 bases, with 12 bases left between them. There are 13 residues in the CDR3.